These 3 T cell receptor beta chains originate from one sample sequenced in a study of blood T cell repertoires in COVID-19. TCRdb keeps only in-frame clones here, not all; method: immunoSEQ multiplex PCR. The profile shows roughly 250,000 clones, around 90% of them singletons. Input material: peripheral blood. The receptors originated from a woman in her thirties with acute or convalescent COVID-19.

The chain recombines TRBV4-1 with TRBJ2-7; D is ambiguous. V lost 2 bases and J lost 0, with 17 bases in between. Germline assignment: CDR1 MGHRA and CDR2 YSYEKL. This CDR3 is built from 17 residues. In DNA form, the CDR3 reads TGCGCCAGCAGCCAATTTACTTCGCTGGCTAGCTCCTACGAGCAGTACTTC. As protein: CASSQFTSLASSYEQYF.

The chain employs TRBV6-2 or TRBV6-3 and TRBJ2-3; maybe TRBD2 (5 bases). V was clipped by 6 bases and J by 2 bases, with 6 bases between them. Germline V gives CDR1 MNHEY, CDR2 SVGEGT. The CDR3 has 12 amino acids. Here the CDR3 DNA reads TGTGCCAGCAGCGACTACACAGATACGCAGTATTTT. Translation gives CASSDYTDTQYF.

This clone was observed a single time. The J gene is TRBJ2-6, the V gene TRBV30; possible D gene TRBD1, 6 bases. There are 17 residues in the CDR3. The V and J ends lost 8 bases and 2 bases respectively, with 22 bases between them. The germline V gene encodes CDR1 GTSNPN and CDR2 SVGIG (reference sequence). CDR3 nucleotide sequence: TGTGCCCGTAACCGGGACACTCCTCTCCCTGGGGCCAACGTCCTGACTTTC. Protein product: CARNRDTPLPGANVLTF.